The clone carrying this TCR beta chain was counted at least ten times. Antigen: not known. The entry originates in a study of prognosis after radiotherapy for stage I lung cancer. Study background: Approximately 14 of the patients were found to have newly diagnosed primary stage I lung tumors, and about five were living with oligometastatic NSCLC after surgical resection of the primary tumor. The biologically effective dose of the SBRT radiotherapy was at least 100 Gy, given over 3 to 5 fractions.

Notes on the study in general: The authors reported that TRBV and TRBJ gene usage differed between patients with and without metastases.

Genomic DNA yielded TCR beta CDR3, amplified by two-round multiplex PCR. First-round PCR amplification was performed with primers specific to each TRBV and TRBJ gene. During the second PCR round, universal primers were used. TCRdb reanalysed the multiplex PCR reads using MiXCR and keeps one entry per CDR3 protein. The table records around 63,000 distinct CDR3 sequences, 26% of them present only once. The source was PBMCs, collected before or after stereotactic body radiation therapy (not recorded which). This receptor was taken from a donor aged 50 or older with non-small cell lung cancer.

This CDR3 reads CASSPPRTFPAYNEQFF. CDR3 sequence (DNA): TGTGCCAGCAGTCCCCCCCGGACTTTCCCCGCCTACAATGAGCAGTTCTTC. V usage is TRBV27 and J usage is TRBJ2-1, with D possibly TRBD2 on 5 matching bases. Germline V gene lookup returns CDR1 MNHEY and CDR2 SMNVEV (reference sequence). Trimming took off 5 bases at V and 2 bases at J, with 19 bases between the two ends. This CDR3 contains 17 residues.